The 14 T cell receptor beta chains below all came from one sample that was sequenced in a study of spatial heterogeneity in lung cancer (dated by TCRdb to between 2019 and 2020). The sample's time point label, in plain terms: sample taken at primary tumor resection. For TCR sequencing, whole RNA was extracted from tumor and nontumor lung tissue, or from cryopreserved PBMC samples, and no cell sorting was done. Libraries came from 5' RACE. The instrument was a NextSeq 500. TCRdb reprocessed the public reads (quality trimming at Q25 with fastp, clone calling with MiXCR) and kept in-frame beta chains. Identical CDR3 proteins give one entry, which carries the most common genes and DNA. The sample has over 9,500 distinct CDR3 sequences on record, less than 4% of them singletons. Approximately 55% of the sample lies in the top ten. This material consisted of PBMCs, taken at surgery. Every receptor here comes from a female donor with early-stage non-small cell lung cancer.

For this clonotype: In a library made to pick up alpha chains, this beta chain is a stray read with a size that means little. V gene TRBV28 combines with J gene TRBJ1-2; D is uncertain. CDR1 and CDR2 (germline): MDHEN, SYDVKM. The CDR3 runs to 11 residues. V shed 4 bases and J shed 7 bases, with 7 bases lying between them. The CDR3: CASSWRRGYTF. CDR3 DNA sequence: TGTGCCAGCAGTTGGAGACGTGGCTACACCTTC.

This clonotype was observed at least ten times. This beta chain lies outside the target of a library built for alpha chains; its clone size means little. V gene TRBV10-2 combines with J gene TRBJ2-3; 15 positions agree with TRBD2. V was clipped by 7 bases and J by 6 bases; unmatched bases: 8. CDR3 size: 16 residues. Germline loops: CDR1 WSHSY, CDR2 SAAADI. The CDR3 DNA is TGCGCCAGCAACGGACTAGCGGGGGGGCCCGGGGATACGCAGTATTTT. This codes for CASNGLAGGPGDTQYF.

Ten or more counts support this clonotype. This beta chain turned up in a library designed for alpha chains; as an off-target read, its abundance says little. This chain links TRBV28 with TRBJ1-5; the D is unclear. V was trimmed by 1 base and J by 2 bases, leaving 9 bases between them. CDR1 and CDR2 (germline): MDHEN, SYDVKM. This CDR3 is 15 amino acids long. CDR3 DNA sequence: TGTGCCAGCAGTTTATCGGTGACGGGCAATCAGCCCCAGCATTTT. Protein sequence: CASSLSVTGNQPQHF.

This clonotype was observed at least ten times. For a library built for alpha chains, this beta chain is a stray read; little rests on its size. V and J are TRBV5-6 and TRBJ2-7; possible D gene TRBD2, 6 bases. V was cut by 2 bases and J by 4 bases, with 16 bases left in between. Germline CDR1 is SGHDT and CDR2 is YYEEEE. CDR3 length: 15 residues. The CDR3 region has the DNA TGTGCCAGCAGCTTTCAGGGACCTCGGGGGTACGAGCAGTACTTC. Amino acid sequence: CASSFQGPRGYEQYF.

The sample holds a few counts of this clonotype. This beta chain is an off-target read within a library intended for alpha chains, so its frequency means little. V is TRBV27 and J is TRBJ1-6; 8 bases fit TRBD1. Trimming cost V 2 bases and J 12 bases; bases outside gene matches: 9. Germline V gives CDR1 MNHEY, CDR2 SMNVEV (reference sequence). The CDR3 runs 15 residues. The CDR3 bases are TGTGCCAGCAGTTTACCCGGACAGGGTGGAGAACCCCTCCACTTT. It encodes CASSLPGQGGEPLHF.

This clonotype has a count of ten or more. As an off-target read in a library built for alpha chains, this beta chain has a frequency of little significance. The chain recombines TRBV12-3 or TRBV12-4 with TRBJ2-2; the match to TRBD2 covers 11 bases. The V gene end was trimmed by 4 bases and the J gene end by 1 base; junction bases not matched to a gene: 2. The CDR3 runs to 16 residues. The CDR3, as DNA: TGTGCCAGCAGTTCCCTAGCGGGAGGGAACACCGGGGAGCTGTTTTTT. Translation gives CASSSLAGGNTGELFF.

This clonotype was counted ten times or more. This beta chain lies outside the target of a library built for alpha chains; its clone size means little. The CDR3 bases are TGTGCCAGCAGTTACTCGAGTACCGGCACCGGGGAGCTGTTTTTT. Protein: CASSYSSTGTGELFF. V is TRBV6-2 or TRBV6-3 and J is TRBJ2-2; D ambiguous. The V end was cut by 0 bases, the J end by 4 bases, with 9 bases between. The CDR3 has 15 residues. Germline CDR1 reads MNHEY; CDR2 reads SVGEGT.

This clonotype was detected many times. Because the library targeted alpha chains, this beta chain is an off-target read whose size means little. The chain links TRBV6-1 to TRBJ2-7; 11 nucleotides match TRBD2. From germline, CDR1 is MNHNS and CDR2 SASEGT. The J segment lost 7 bases and the V segment lost 4 bases, leaving 6 bases of the junction unmatched. This CDR3 is 14 amino acids long. CDR3 DNA: TGTGCCAGCAGTGTGGACGTAGCGGGGGGGGAGCAGTACTTC. Residues: CASSVDVAGGEQYF.

This clonotype showed up many times. With the library built for alpha chains, this beta chain is off target and its frequency is not meaningful. The genes are TRBV20-1 and TRBJ2-1; D gene uncertain. CDR1 and CDR2 (germline): DFQATT, SNEGSKA (reference sequence). There are 13 residues in the CDR3. Trimming shortened V by 7 bases and J by 1 base, and 11 bases separated the two germline ends. CDR3 sequence (DNA): TGCAGTGGGGTGCCGTGGTCCTACAATGAGCAGTTCTTC. Translating it yields CSGVPWSYNEQFF.

The table lists this clonotype with many counts. This beta chain slipped into a library made for alpha chains as a stray read, so its size is not meaningful. The chain links TRBV3-1 to TRBJ1-1, with D possibly matching TRBD1 (6 bases). Trimming cost V 3 bases and J 8 bases, with 7 bases left between them. Germline lookup yields CDR1 LGHDT and CDR2 YNNKEL (reference sequence). The CDR3 extends over 11 amino acids. In DNA form, the CDR3 reads TGTGCCAGCAGCCAGGGGACAGAAGCTTTCTTT. It codes for CASSQGTEAFF.

This clonotype has at least ten counts. As an off-target read in a library built for alpha chains, this beta chain has a frequency of little significance. V and J are TRBV12-3 or TRBV12-4 and TRBJ1-4, with 7 bases that match TRBD1. J gave up 3 bases and V 5 bases, and 3 bases lay outside the gene matches. The CDR3 is made up of 14 amino acids. DNA of the CDR3: TGTGCCAGCAGTCCGACAGGGCCTAATGAAAAACTGTTTTTT. This gives the protein CASSPTGPNEKLFF.

This clonotype has at least ten counts. Because this beta chain is a stray read in a library intended to capture alpha chains, its abundance should not be given much weight. This chain joins TRBV5-4 and TRBJ1-5; D is unresolved. The V gene lost 4 bases and the J gene lost 0 bases, with 11 bases spanning the gap. This CDR3 is 15 amino acids long. Germline loops: CDR1 SGHNT, CDR2 YYREEE (reference sequence). The CDR3 sequence: CASSRDGYSNQPQHF. Here the CDR3 DNA reads TGTGCCAGCAGCCGCGACGGGTATAGCAATCAGCCCCAGCATTTT.

Ten or more counts support this clonotype. This beta chain came through as a stray read in a library set up for alpha chains, and its size says little. The chain links TRBV27 to TRBJ2-7; TRBD2 matches 7 bases. J was trimmed by 0 bases and V by 5 bases; bases with no gene match: 7. Germline V gene lookup returns CDR1 MNHEY and CDR2 SMNVEV (reference sequence). This CDR3 spans 15 amino acids. The DNA of the CDR3 is TGTGCCAGCAGTCCCACGGGGGGACCCTCCTACGAGCAGTACTTC. This translates into CASSPTGGPSYEQYF.

In its sample, this clonotype was seen many times. This beta chain is a stray sequence in a library constructed for alpha chains; its clone size is not meaningful. The chain links TRBV6-2 or TRBV6-3 to TRBJ2-7; 9 nucleotides agree with TRBD2. The germline V gene has CDR1 MNHEY and CDR2 SVGEGT. The CDR3 is 16 amino acids. V shed 0 bases, J shed 7 bases, and the junction held 10 bases outside the gene matches. In DNA form, the CDR3 reads TGTGCCAGCAGTTACTCGACTAGCGGTCAAACTAGGGAGCAGTACTTC. Translated: CASSYSTSGQTREQYF.